The TCR beta chain under discussion was sequenced for a study of blood T cell repertoires in COVID-19. Study information: Symptom resolution, clearance, or two negative PCRs marked donors in Cohort 3 as recovered.

Libraries were prepared by immunoSEQ multiplex PCR; TCRdb keeps only in-frame clonotypes and omits some of them. The data show approximately 140,000 clones, 84% seen once. Participants' own reports of clinical history determined their cohort assignment. The germline CDR1 and CDR2 sequences are SGHAT and FQNNGV. This CDR3 is 16 amino acids long. Trimming removed 1 base from V and 1 base from J, with 12 bases in between. Sequencing was done on a sample of PBMCs or T cells enriched from blood (not recorded which). V is TRBV11-2 and J is TRBJ2-3, with D possibly matching TRBD2 (6 bases). The origin of this receptor is a man between 45 and 60 years old in a cohort exposed to, infected with or recovered from COVID-19 (not recorded which). The CDR3 bases are TGTGCCAGCAGCTTAGCGGGTCCTAGCGGCACAGATACGCAGTATTTT. Encoded protein: CASSLAGPSGTDTQYF.